In this sample, the clone carrying this T cell receptor beta chain turned up once. TCRdb's table, derived via immunoSEQ multiplex PCR, lists solely in-frame clones and lacks some. The sample holds fewer than 350,000 clones, approximately 88% seen once. This sample was taken from a study of cytomegalovirus exposure and HLA in healthy donors. Germline V gives CDR1 MNHEY, CDR2 SMNVEV (reference sequence). This CDR3 is built from 15 residues. After removal of 0 bases from V and 9 bases from J, the junction contained 9 bases not matched to a gene. The chain carries TRBV27 and TRBJ2-7; 9 nucleotides agree with TRBD1. Material for sequencing was PBMCs. The TCR originated in a woman under 30 in good health and CMV-seronegative. CDR3 sequence (DNA): TGTGCCAGCAGTTTATCCCTGGACAGGGGTTTAGGGCAGTACTTC. Amino acids: CASSLSLDRGLGQYF.